The 3 T cell receptor beta chains below come from one sample, sequenced in a study of identical twins. Each CDR3 protein is one row after TCRdb ran MiXCR on the 5' RACE reads. The sample includes 550,000 to 800,000 distinct CDR3 sequences, roughly 7.1% seen only once; the top ten take 1.6%. These data also featured in a second study, about yellow fever vaccine responses in identical twins.

Sequencing was done on a sample of PBMCs. The receptors were sampled from a woman younger than 35 in good health.

In its sample, this clonotype was seen a few times. The V and J genes are TRBV20-1 and TRBJ2-7; D gene uncertain. CDR3 length equals 13 residues. Germline V gene sequence: CDR1 DFQATT, CDR2 SNEGSKA (reference sequence). V lost 3 bases and J lost 6, with 15 bases in between. Here the CDR3 DNA reads TGCAGTGCTAGCGGTGTAGCTCCCTCCGAGCAGTACGTC. Protein: CSASGVAPSEQYV.

This clonotype has just a few counts. V gene TRBV10-3 combines with J gene TRBJ2-1; unclear D gene. Trimming shortened V by 10 bases and J by 0 bases, and 13 bases separated the two germline ends. This CDR3 is built from 14 residues. Germline V gene lookup returns CDR1 ENHRY and CDR2 SYGVKD. This CDR3 is CATSATSSYNEQFF. CDR3 DNA sequence: TGTGCCACCTCGGCAACGAGCTCCTACAATGAGCAGTTCTTC.

The V and J genes are TRBV6-5 and TRBJ2-1, with D perhaps matching TRBD1 (6 bases). Trimming removed 4 bases at V and 8 bases at J, with 15 bases between. This CDR3 spans 14 amino acids. Germline-derived CDR1 and CDR2 are MNHEY and SVGAGI. DNA of the CDR3: TGTGCCAGCAGTTTTGGCCTTGGGGGCGATGAGCAGTTCTTC. It specifies CASSFGLGGDEQFF.